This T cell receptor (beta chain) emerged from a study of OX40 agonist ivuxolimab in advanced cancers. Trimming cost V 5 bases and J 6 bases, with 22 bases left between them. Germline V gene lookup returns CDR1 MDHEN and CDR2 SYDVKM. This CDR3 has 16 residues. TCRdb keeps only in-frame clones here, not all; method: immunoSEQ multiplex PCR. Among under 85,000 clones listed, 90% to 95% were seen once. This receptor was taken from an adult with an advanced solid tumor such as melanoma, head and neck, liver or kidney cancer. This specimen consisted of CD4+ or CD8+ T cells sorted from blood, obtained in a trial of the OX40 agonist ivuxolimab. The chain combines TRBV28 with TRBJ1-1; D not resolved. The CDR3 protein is CASSLVDRRLDAEAFF. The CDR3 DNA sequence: TGTGCCAGCAGTCTCGTGGATCGTAGGCTCGACGCTGAAGCTTTCTTT.